The 27 T cell receptor beta chains reported below all come from one sample, sequenced in a study of blood T cell repertoires in COVID-19. The assay was immunoSEQ multiplex PCR, and TCRdb's table has in-frame clones only and misses some. Of nearly 200,000 clones listed, about 88% are singletons. The sequenced sample consisted of peripheral blood. Receptors were obtained from a woman aged 35 to 49 who had recovered from COVID-19.

The chain recombines TRBV5-6 with TRBJ2-1; TRBD2 matches at 7 bases. CDR1 is SGHDT, CDR2 YYEEEE, per germline. J lost 9 bases, V lost 3 bases, and 12 bases had no gene match. The CDR3 has 15 residues. CDR3 sequence reads: CASSWVSGMGSEQFF. CDR3 bases: TGTGCCAGCAGCTGGGTCAGCGGGATGGGGTCTGAGCAGTTCTTC.

The rearrangement links TRBV30 to TRBJ1-3; weak D call: TRBD1 (6 bases). This CDR3 has 14 residues. V was shortened by 2 bases and J by 5 bases, with 13 bases between the two germline ends. Germline V gene sequence: CDR1 GTSNPN, CDR2 SVGIG (reference sequence). CDR3 sequence reads: CAWSYRVLRNTIYF. The CDR3 DNA sequence: TGTGCCTGGAGTTACAGGGTTTTACGAAACACCATATATTTT.

This clone was found once. The chain joins TRBV9 to TRBJ2-1; D gene ambiguous. This CDR3 contains 12 residues. V dropped 7 bases and J dropped 8 bases, with 13 bases sitting between them. Germline assignment: CDR1 SGDLS and CDR2 YYNGEE. CDR3 coding DNA: TGTGCCAGCGGCCACCTACGGGATGAGCAGTTCTTC. This sequence encodes CASGHLRDEQFF.

The gene calls are TRBV3-1 (or the pseudogene TRBV3-2) and TRBJ2-2; perhaps TRBD2 as D (5 bases). The germline CDR1 and CDR2 sequences are LGHDT and YNNKEL (reference sequence). With 3 bases removed from V and 5 bases from J, the gap between germline ends came to 10 bases. The CDR3 consists of 14 residues. Written as DNA, the CDR3 is TGTGCCAGCAGCCACTACGGGGAGACCGGGGAGCTGTTTTTT. This sequence encodes CASSHYGETGELFF.

The chain couples TRBV19 to TRBJ1-1, with D hard to call. This CDR3 contains 13 residues. Germline V gives CDR1 LNHDA, CDR2 SQIVND (reference sequence). With 3 bases removed from V and 5 bases from J, the gap between germline ends came to 10 bases. In nucleotides, the CDR3 is TGTGCCAGTAGTATTGAGAAGAATACTGAAGCTTTCTTT. Amino acid sequence: CASSIEKNTEAFF.

This clone was counted once. V and J are TRBV2 and TRBJ1-5; tentative D call: TRBD1 (6 bases). Trimming removed 6 bases at V and 4 bases at J, with 10 bases between. Germline CDR1 is SNHLY and CDR2 is FYNNEI. This CDR3 comprises 13 residues. CDR3 loop: CASRGQVNQPQHF. In DNA, the CDR3 is TGTGCCAGCAGGGGACAAGTAAATCAGCCCCAGCATTTT.

The chain joins TRBV7-8 to TRBJ1-5, with D perhaps matching TRBD1 (5 bases). CDR3 length: 14 residues. Per germline, CDR1 SGHVS and CDR2 FQNEAQ. Trimming cost V 5 bases and J 1 base, with 9 bases left between them. The CDR3 DNA sequence: TGTGCCAGCAGCCGGGGGAGAAGCAATCAGCCCCAGCATTTT. Its translation: CASSRGRSNQPQHF.

V usage is TRBV6-1 and J usage is TRBJ2-1; 11 bases map to TRBD2. CDR1 and CDR2 from the germline V gene are MNHNS and SASEGT. The V segment lost 1 base and the J segment 8 bases; nucleotides outside the gene matches: 7. The CDR3 is 16 amino acids. The chain's CDR3 is CASSEGLAGTRDEQFF. CDR3 nucleotides: TGTGCCAGCAGTGAAGGACTAGCGGGAACCAGGGATGAGCAGTTCTTC.

This clone came up once. The rearrangement joins TRBV3-1 (or the pseudogene TRBV3-2) to TRBJ2-7; D uncertain. The germline CDR1 and CDR2 sequences are LGHDT and YNNKEL (reference sequence). The V and J ends lost 1 base and 3 bases respectively, with 4 bases between them. The CDR3 length is 12 residues. The CDR3 is CASSQANYEQYF. The CDR3 region has the DNA TGTGCCAGCAGCCAAGCAAACTACGAGCAGTACTTC.

This chain uses TRBV29-1 with TRBJ2-5; the match to TRBD2 covers 7 bases. Germline V gene data show CDR1 as SQVTM and CDR2 as ANQGSEA. Trimming took 7 bases from V and 3 from J; bases not matched to a gene: 5. The CDR3 extends over 12 amino acids. The DNA for the CDR3 is TGCAGCGCTCAGCGGGACGAAGAGACCCAGTACTTC. Encoded protein: CSAQRDEETQYF. Combining the CDR3 with reference TRBV29-1 and TRBJ2-5 gives the whole variable domain SAVISQKPSRDICQRGTSLTIQCQVDSQVTMMFWYRQQPGQSLTLIATANQGSEATYESGFVIDKFPISRPNLTFSTLTVSNMSPEDSSIYLCSAQRDEETQYFGPGTRLLVL.

This clone occurred a few times. The chain links TRBV7-9 to TRBJ1-1, with D unresolved. CDR1 SEHNR and CDR2 FQNEAQ come from the germline V gene (reference sequence). The CDR3 is 13 amino acids. V dropped 0 bases and J dropped 6 bases, with 8 bases sitting between them. CDR3 sequence reads: CASSLASVAEAFF. CDR3 coding DNA: TGTGCCAGCAGCTTAGCTAGTGTCGCTGAAGCTTTCTTT.

In DNA, the CDR3 is TGTGCCAGCAGTTATAGCCCGGAGATATATGGGCGGGAGGGAGGAGAGACCCAGTACTTC. Translation: CASSYSPEIYGREGGETQYF. V usage is TRBV6-2 or TRBV6-3 and J usage is TRBJ2-5; 9 nucleotides align to TRBD2. CDR3 length equals 20 residues. V was clipped by 3 bases and J by 4 bases; unmatched bases: 21. In germline, CDR1 is MNHEY, CDR2 SVGEGT.

J is TRBJ2-2 and V is TRBV19, with TRBD2 matching 12 bases. V was clipped by 6 bases and J by 2 bases; unmatched bases: 4. This CDR3 is 16 amino acids long. The germline gives CDR1 LNHDA, CDR2 SQIVND (reference sequence). The CDR3 protein is CASRASGRANTGELFF. CDR3 sequence (DNA): TGTGCCAGTAGGGCTAGCGGGAGGGCTAACACCGGGGAGCTGTTTTTT.

The chain couples TRBV11-1 to TRBJ2-7, with 11 bases aligning to TRBD2. The CDR3 extends over 18 amino acids. With V trimmed by 0 bases and J by 4 bases, 11 bases remained unmatched. The germline gives CDR1 SGHAT, CDR2 FQDESV (reference sequence). DNA for the CDR3: TGTGCCAGCAGCTTAGCGGGCACTACTAGCGGGAGTATGTACGAGCAGTACTTC. Protein product: CASSLAGTTSGSMYEQYF.

This rearrangement joins TRBV18 to TRBJ2-4, with a possible D match to TRBD2 (7 bases). Germline-derived CDR1 and CDR2 are KGHSH and LQKENI. The CDR3 consists of 15 residues. V gave up 8 bases and J gave up 0 bases, with 14 bases separating them. The CDR3 bases are TGTGCCAGCCAACGGGGGGACACAGCCAAAAACATTCAGTACTTC. Translated, it gives CASQRGDTAKNIQYF. Together with reference TRBV18 and TRBJ2-4, the CDR3 gives the full variable domain: NAGVMQNPRHLVRRRGQEARLRCSPMKGHSHVYWYRQLPEEGLKFMVYLQKENIIDESGMPKERFSAEFPKEGPSILRIQQVVRGDSAAYFCASQRGDTAKNIQYFGAGTRLSVL.

This clone was seen a single time. The chain combines TRBV24-1 with TRBJ2-4, with 9 positions matching TRBD1. The CDR3 sequence is 16 residues long. Germline assignment: CDR1 KGHDR and CDR2 SFDVKD. The junction had 10 bases not matched to a gene; V was cut back by 3 bases and J by 8 bases. The chain's CDR3 is CATSDGGQGVRDIQYF. The CDR3 DNA reads TGTGCCACCAGTGATGGGGGACAGGGAGTGCGGGACATTCAGTACTTC.

The chain links TRBV7-2 to TRBJ2-3; 10 nucleotides match TRBD2. CDR1 and CDR2 from the germline V gene are SGHTA and FQGNSA. V trimming: 2 bases; J trimming: 2 bases; junction bases outside the gene matches: 10. This CDR3 spans 18 amino acids. Here the CDR3 DNA reads TGTGCCAGCAGCTTAAAGAGCGGGAGGGCCTTTTCCACAGATACGCAGTATTTT. It encodes CASSLKSGRAFSTDTQYF.

The chain combines TRBV5-1 with TRBJ2-1, with D possibly TRBD1 on 5 matching bases. Trimming removed 0 bases from V and 4 bases from J, with 11 bases in between. Germline V gene sequence: CDR1 SGHRS, CDR2 YFSETQ. The CDR3 runs to 15 residues. This CDR3 is CASSLEGVEYNEQFF. DNA for the CDR3: TGCGCCAGCAGCTTGGAAGGGGTTGAGTACAATGAGCAGTTCTTC.

The genes are TRBV7-2 and TRBJ2-5; the match to TRBD2 covers 7 bases. Trimming at V came to 5 bases and at J to 2 bases, leaving 11 bases not matched to a gene. The CDR3 has 16 amino acids. CDR1 and CDR2 from the germline V gene are SGHTA and FQGNSA. CDR3: CASSPRSGGGQETQYF. The DNA for the CDR3 is TGTGCCAGCAGCCCGAGGAGCGGCGGGGGACAAGAGACCCAGTACTTC.

CDR3: CATGGGLGQPQHF. CDR3 coding DNA: TGTGCCACCGGCGGGGGGCTCGGTCAGCCCCAGCATTTT. V usage is TRBV24-1 and J usage is TRBJ1-5, with D possibly matching TRBD1 (6 bases). This CDR3 is built from 13 residues. The V gene's germline CDR1 is KGHDR and CDR2 SFDVKD. The V and J ends lost 9 bases and 6 bases respectively, with 14 bases between them.

This clone has just one count. The DNA for the CDR3 is TGCGCCAGCAGCTTGCAAGGGACAGGGGGCACAGATACGCAGTATTTT. It yields the protein CASSLQGTGGTDTQYF. This sequence joins TRBV5-1 and TRBJ2-3; TRBD1 aligns across 10 bases. The CDR3 totals 16 residues. CDR1 SGHRS and CDR2 YFSETQ come from the germline V gene. Losses at the gene ends were 1 base for V and 1 base for J; bases not matched to a gene: 3.

CDR3 sequence: CASSSRGSGRGDTGELFF. CDR3 nucleotide sequence: TGTGCCAGTAGCTCGAGGGGGAGCGGGAGGGGTGACACCGGGGAGCTGTTTTTT. The chain employs TRBV19 and TRBJ2-2; 10 bases fit TRBD2. Germline loops: CDR1 LNHDA, CDR2 SQIVND (reference sequence). Trimming took 6 bases from V and 3 from J; bases not matched to a gene: 13. The CDR3 sequence is 18 residues long. Variable domain in full (rest from reference TRBV19 and TRBJ2-2): DGGITQSPKYLFRKEGQNVTLSCEQNLNHDAMYWYRQDPGQGLRLIYYSQIVNDFQKGDIAEGYSVSREKKESFPLTVTSAQKNPTAFYLCASSSRGSGRGDTGELFFGEGSRLTVL.

The gene calls are TRBV2 and TRBJ2-2, with 9 nucleotides matching TRBD2. Germline CDR1 and CDR2: SNHLY and FYNNEI. This CDR3 is 16 amino acids long. V was clipped by 3 bases and J by 4 bases; unmatched bases: 6. This chain's CDR3 is CASSDSLTSGTGELFF. Written as DNA, the CDR3 is TGTGCCAGCAGTGACTCCCTGACTAGCGGCACCGGGGAGCTGTTTTTT.

The gene calls are TRBV6-5 and TRBJ2-7; maybe TRBD1 (5 bases). Trimming stripped 6 bases from V and 4 bases from J, with 13 bases between. The CDR3 covers 13 residues. The germline gives CDR1 MNHEY, CDR2 SVGAGI. The CDR3: CASSPPGAYEQYF. The CDR3 DNA reads TGTGCCAGCAGCCCCCCTGGGGCTTACGAGCAGTACTTC.

The sample holds a few counts of this clone. The chain is built from TRBV30 and TRBJ2-7; 11 bases fit TRBD1. Germline-derived CDR1 and CDR2 are GTSNPN and SVGIG (reference sequence). The V gene end was trimmed by 5 bases and the J gene end by 6 bases; junction bases not matched to a gene: 9. CDR3 size: 14 residues. CDR3 DNA sequence: TGTGCCTGGCGAGGGACAGGGGGAATCGGCGAGCAGTACTTC. Translation gives CAWRGTGGIGEQYF.

This chain connects TRBV19 to TRBJ1-1; TRBD1 matches at 7 bases. Germline trimming cut 5 bases from V and 2 bases from J; bases unmatched to any gene: 17. The germline gives CDR1 LNHDA, CDR2 SQIVND (reference sequence). There are 18 residues in the CDR3. The CDR3 DNA sequence: TGTGCCAGTAGTCCATCGCAACTCGGGACAGTTGTTAACACTGAAGCTTTCTTT. Translating gives CASSPSQLGTVVNTEAFF.

The chain employs TRBV4-1 and TRBJ1-5; 8 bases are shared with TRBD1. J lost 5 bases, V lost 0 bases, and 6 bases had no gene match. The germline CDR1 and CDR2 sequences are MGHRA and YSYEKL. The CDR3 has 16 amino acids. The CDR3 loop reads CASSQDPQGAYQPQHF. DNA for the CDR3: TGCGCCAGCAGCCAAGATCCGCAGGGGGCCTATCAGCCCCAGCATTTT.